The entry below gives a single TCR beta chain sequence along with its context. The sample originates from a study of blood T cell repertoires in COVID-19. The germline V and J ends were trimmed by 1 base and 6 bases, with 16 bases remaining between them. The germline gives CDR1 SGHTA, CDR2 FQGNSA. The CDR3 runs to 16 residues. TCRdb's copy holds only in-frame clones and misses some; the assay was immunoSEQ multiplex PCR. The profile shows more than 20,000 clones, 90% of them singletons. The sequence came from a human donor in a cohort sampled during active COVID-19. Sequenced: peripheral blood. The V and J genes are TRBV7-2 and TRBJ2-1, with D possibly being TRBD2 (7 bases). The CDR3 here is CASSLEGGRALNEQFF. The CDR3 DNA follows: TGTGCCAGCAGCTTAGAGGGGGGGAGGGCCCTCAATGAGCAGTTCTTC.